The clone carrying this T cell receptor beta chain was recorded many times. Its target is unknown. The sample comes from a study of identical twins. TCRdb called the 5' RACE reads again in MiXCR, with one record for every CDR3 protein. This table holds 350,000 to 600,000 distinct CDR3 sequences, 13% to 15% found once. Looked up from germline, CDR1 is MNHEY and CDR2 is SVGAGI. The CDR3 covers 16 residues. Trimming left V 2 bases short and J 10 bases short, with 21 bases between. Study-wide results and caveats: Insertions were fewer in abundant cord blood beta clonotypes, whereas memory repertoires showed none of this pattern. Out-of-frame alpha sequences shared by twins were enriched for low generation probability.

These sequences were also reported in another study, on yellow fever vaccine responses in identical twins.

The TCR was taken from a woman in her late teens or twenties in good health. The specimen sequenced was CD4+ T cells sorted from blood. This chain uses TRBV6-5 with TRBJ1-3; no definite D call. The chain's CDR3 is CASSYGNEGSRGTIYF. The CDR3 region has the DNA TGTGCCAGCAGTTACGGCAACGAAGGCTCACGGGGAACCATATATTTT.